Following are 20 T cell receptor beta chains from one sample sequenced in a study of T cell changes during pregnancy in multiple sclerosis. Clones were sequenced by immunoSEQ multiplex PCR, and TCRdb holds only the in-frame ones, with some missing. This table has under 50,000 clones, roughly 88% appearing once. The source was peripheral blood, collected in the first trimester of pregnancy. Receptors were obtained from a female donor in good health, enrolled as a control in a pregnancy study.

The chain couples TRBV28 to TRBJ1-1, with 11 bases lining up with TRBD1. Trimming cost V 5 bases and J 12 bases; bases outside gene matches: 8. CDR3 length: 13 amino acids. Germline CDR1 MDHEN, CDR2 SYDVKM. The CDR3 sequence is CASSPLTDRGPFF. CDR3 coding DNA: TGTGCCAGCAGTCCTCTAACGGACAGGGGGCCTTTCTTT.

The gene calls are TRBV30 and TRBJ1-5; D is uncertain. Germline CDR1 and CDR2: GTSNPN and SVGIG (reference sequence). V lost 4 bases and J 0 bases, leaving 10 bases between the germline ends. The CDR3 is 14 amino acids. In nucleotides, the CDR3 is TGTGCCTGGAACAACCACGATAGCAATCAGCCCCAGCATTTT. Protein product: CAWNNHDSNQPQHF.

The chain uses TRBV7-9 and TRBJ2-1; no definite D call. Germline lookup yields CDR1 SEHNR and CDR2 FQNEAQ (reference sequence). The V end was cut by 4 bases, the J end by 2 bases, with 12 bases between. This CDR3 has 15 residues. The CDR3 region has the DNA TGTGCCAGCAGCTCCCCCCCTTCCCCCTACAATGAGCAGTTCTTC. Translating it yields CASSSPPSPYNEQFF.

This clone was counted once. The rearrangement uses TRBV9 and TRBJ1-1, with 7 nucleotides matching TRBD1. CDR3 length: 16 residues. With 4 bases clipped from V and 6 bases from J, the junction kept 15 bases outside the gene matches. Germline V gene lookup returns CDR1 SGDLS and CDR2 YYNGEE. CDR3 nucleotides: TGTGCCAGCAGCCCCGTCAGGGGGAGAGGGTTCCCTGAAGCTTTCTTT. Translating gives CASSPVRGRGFPEAFF.

CDR3 sequence: CASSRLGGRANNEQFF. The DNA for the CDR3 is TGTGCCAGCAGCCGCCTGGGCGGGAGGGCAAACAATGAGCAGTTCTTC. The chain links TRBV7-2 to TRBJ2-1; 9 nucleotides match TRBD2. Per the germline V gene, CDR1 is SGHTA and CDR2 is FQGNSA. This CDR3 is built from 16 residues. V trimming: 5 bases; J trimming: 5 bases; junction bases outside the gene matches: 10.

The chain has TRBV5-1 and TRBJ2-1, with 16 bases lining up with TRBD2. J gave up 7 bases and V 3 bases, and 10 bases lay outside the gene matches. Germline loops: CDR1 SGHRS, CDR2 YFSETQ. The CDR3 runs 18 residues. The CDR3 protein is CASSWGLAGGPVVNEQFF. For the CDR3, the DNA is TGCGCCAGCAGCTGGGGACTAGCGGGAGGGCCCGTCGTAAATGAGCAGTTCTTC.

This chain joins TRBV15 and TRBJ2-2; the D gene is possibly TRBD2 (6 bases). V was cut by 4 bases and J by 6 bases, with 15 bases left in between. CDR3 length: 15 amino acids. Germline V lookup: CDR1 LNHNV, CDR2 YYDKDF (reference sequence). CDR3 coding DNA: TGTGCCACCAGCAAGGGACGGGCGGGATCCGGGGAGCTGTTTTTT. Translating gives CATSKGRAGSGELFF.

This sequence joins TRBV9 and TRBJ1-3; D is possibly TRBD1 (6 bases). Germline CDR1 and CDR2: SGDLS and YYNGEE. V dropped 1 base and J dropped 0 bases, with 11 bases sitting between them. The CDR3 is made up of 16 amino acids. This CDR3 is CASSVNTGLSGNTIYF. The CDR3 DNA is TGTGCCAGCAGCGTAAACACAGGGCTCTCTGGAAACACCATATATTTT.

This clone occurred once. This chain uses TRBV27 with TRBJ1-1; D is uncertain. Deletions cut 1 base from V and 4 bases from J, with 13 bases between. Germline V gene data show CDR1 as MNHEY and CDR2 as SMNVEV (reference sequence). The CDR3 runs 15 residues. The CDR3 spells CASSLYREFGTEAFF. The CDR3 DNA is TGTGCCAGCAGTTTATACCGGGAATTCGGCACTGAAGCTTTCTTT.

This clone was detected once. This rearrangement joins TRBV19 to TRBJ2-3; TRBD1 agrees at 8 bases. J was trimmed by 6 bases and V by 3 bases; bases with no gene match: 11. This CDR3 comprises 16 residues. Germline CDR1 reads LNHDA; CDR2 reads SQIVND (reference sequence). The CDR3 DNA reads TGTGCCAGTAGTATTATACCGGGACAGGATCGGGATACGCAGTATTTT. It codes for CASSIIPGQDRDTQYF.

V gene TRBV9 combines with J gene TRBJ1-2, with no clear D. CDR1 is SGDLS and CDR2 is YYNGEE in the germline V gene. This CDR3 spans 13 amino acids. The V gene lost 4 bases and the J gene lost 2 bases, with 9 bases spanning the gap. The CDR3 nucleotides read TGTGCCAGCAGCCCCAACGCGAACTATGGCTACACCTTC. This translates into CASSPNANYGYTF. Supplemented by reference TRBV9 and TRBJ1-2, the full variable domain reads DSGVTQTPKHLITATGQRVTLRCSPRSGDLSVYWYQQSLDQGLQFLIQYYNGEERAKGNILERFSAQQFPDLHSELNLSSLELGDSALYFCASSPNANYGYTFGSGTRLTVV.

This chain uses TRBV29-1 with TRBJ2-5, with no clear D. There are 13 residues in the CDR3. Germline V gene sequence: CDR1 SQVTM, CDR2 ANQGSEA. V shed 8 bases and J shed 4 bases, with 17 bases lying between them. The CDR3 loop reads CSSGVSTLETQYF. For the CDR3, the DNA is TGCAGCTCTGGAGTAAGCACCCTAGAGACCCAGTACTTC.

The V and J genes are TRBV5-4 and TRBJ1-1, with D unresolved. Germline values: CDR1 SGHNT, CDR2 YYREEE (reference sequence). Trimming stripped 0 bases from V and 8 bases from J, with 11 bases between. This CDR3 is 13 amino acids long. The CDR3 region is CASSLEREREAFF. The CDR3 DNA sequence: TGTGCCAGCAGCTTGGAACGGGAGCGCGAAGCTTTCTTT.

This clone was recorded a few times. V is TRBV19 and J is TRBJ2-3; 9 bases are a match to TRBD2. CDR1 is LNHDA and CDR2 is SQIVND in the germline V gene (reference sequence). The CDR3 is 13 amino acids. J gave up 3 bases and V 11 bases, and 6 bases lay outside the gene matches. CDR3 sequence: CACGGAGTDTQYF. In DNA, the CDR3 is TGTGCCTGCGGGGGGGCAGGGACAGATACGCAGTATTTT.

The J gene is TRBJ1-4, the V gene TRBV29-1; TRBD1 aligns across 7 bases. V trimming: 7 bases; J trimming: 8 bases; junction bases outside the gene matches: 10. CDR1 and CDR2 (germline): SQVTM, ANQGSEA. There are 13 residues in the CDR3. CDR3 sequence reads: CSAVGGEAEKLFF. CDR3 bases: TGCAGCGCCGTAGGGGGCGAGGCAGAAAAACTGTTTTTT.

The chain's CDR3 is CASSERTGNYGYTF. CDR3 DNA: TGTGCCAGCAGTGAGCGGACAGGGAACTATGGCTACACCTTC. This chain links TRBV25-1 with TRBJ1-2; 8 bases are shared with TRBD1. Germline CDR1 reads MGHDK; CDR2 reads SYGVNS. Unmatched junction bases numbered 2, after V lost 3 bases and J lost 2 bases. CDR3 size: 14 residues.

This clone has just one count. This chain connects TRBV25-1 to TRBJ1-6; D gene ambiguous. V lost 7 bases, J lost 10 bases, and 11 bases lay in between. The CDR3 sequence is 12 residues long. In germline, CDR1 is MGHDK, CDR2 SYGVNS. CDR3 protein: CASTMGSSPLHF. The DNA of the CDR3 is TGTGCCAGCACCATGGGGAGCTCACCCCTCCACTTT. Variable domain in full (rest from reference TRBV25-1 and TRBJ1-6): EADIYQTPRYLVIGTGKKITLECSQTMGHDKMYWYQQDPGMELHLIHYSYGVNSTEKGDLSSESTVSRIRTEHFPLTLESARPSHTSQYLCASTMGSSPLHFGNGTRLTVT.

The CDR3 reads CASSVEGARADTQYF. CDR3 coding DNA: TGTGCCAGCAGCGTAGAGGGGGCTCGCGCAGATACGCAGTATTTT. The chain joins TRBV9 to TRBJ2-3; 7 bases match TRBD1. V was clipped by 0 bases and J by 4 bases; unmatched bases: 5. CDR3 length: 15 residues. Per germline, CDR1 SGDLS and CDR2 YYNGEE.

This clone appeared a single time. The V gene is TRBV10-2, the J gene TRBJ1-1; 7 positions match TRBD1. There are 15 residues in the CDR3. Germline CDR1 WSHSY, CDR2 SAAADI. V lost 6 bases, J lost 0 bases, and 7 bases stayed unmatched. CDR3 nucleotide sequence: TGCGCCAGCAGAGTTCCGGGACAGCTGAACACTGAAGCTTTCTTT. The encoded protein is CASRVPGQLNTEAFF.

The V gene is TRBV15, the J gene TRBJ2-1, with 12 bases aligning to TRBD2. There are 19 residues in the CDR3. The V and J ends lost 1 base and 1 base, in that order; junction bases with no gene match: 8. Germline CDR1 and CDR2: LNHNV and YYDKDF (reference sequence). The CDR3 spells CATSRAGLAGSESYNEQFF. The CDR3 DNA reads as TGTGCCACCAGCAGAGCAGGACTAGCGGGAAGCGAATCCTACAATGAGCAGTTCTTC.